The TCR beta chain under discussion was sequenced for a study of cytomegalovirus exposure and HLA in healthy donors. As regards this clone: Its cognate antigen is unknown.

Broader study findings: The listing of 150 to 200 TCR beta chains classed them as cytomegalovirus-associated. The records held CMV serostatus as the only immune exposure information.

The primer mix had 60 Vbeta and 13 Jbeta primers. The data were produced by immunoSEQ multiplex PCR, yet TCRdb's version contains in-frame clones alone and is incomplete. The sample lists 160,000 or so clones, approximately 78% occurring once. With 4 bases removed from V and 8 bases from J, the gap between germline ends came to 17 bases. Germline V lookup: CDR1 SGHDN, CDR2 FVKESK. CDR3 length: 15 amino acids. The TCR comes from a male donor in good health and CMV-seropositive. The chain employs TRBV14 and TRBJ2-2; D uncertain. Sequencing was performed on PBMCs. The DNA of the CDR3 is TGTGCCAGCAGCCTTATGAGAATTCCCGGGGGGGAGCTGTTTTTT. Protein: CASSLMRIPGGELFF. The full variable domain, rest sourced from reference TRBV14 and TRBJ2-2, is EAGVTQFPSHSVIEKGQTVTLRCDPISGHDNLYWYRRVMGKEIKFLLHFVKESKQDESGMPNNRFLAERTGGTYSTLKVQPAELEDSGVYFCASSLMRIPGGELFFGEGSRLTVL.